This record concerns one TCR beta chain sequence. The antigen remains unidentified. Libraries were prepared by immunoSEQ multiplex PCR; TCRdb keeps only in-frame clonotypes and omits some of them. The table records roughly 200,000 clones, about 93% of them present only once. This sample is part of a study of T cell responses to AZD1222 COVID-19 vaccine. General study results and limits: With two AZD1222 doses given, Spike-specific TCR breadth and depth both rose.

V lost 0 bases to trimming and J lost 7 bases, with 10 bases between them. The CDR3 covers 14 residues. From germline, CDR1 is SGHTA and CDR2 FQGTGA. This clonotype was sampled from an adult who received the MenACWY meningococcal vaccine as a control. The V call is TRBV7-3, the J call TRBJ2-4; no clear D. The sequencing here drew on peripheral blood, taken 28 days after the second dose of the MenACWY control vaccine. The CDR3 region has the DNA TGTGCCAGCAGCTTAACCCCAGGACCGAACATTCAGTACTTC. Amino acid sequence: CASSLTPGPNIQYF.